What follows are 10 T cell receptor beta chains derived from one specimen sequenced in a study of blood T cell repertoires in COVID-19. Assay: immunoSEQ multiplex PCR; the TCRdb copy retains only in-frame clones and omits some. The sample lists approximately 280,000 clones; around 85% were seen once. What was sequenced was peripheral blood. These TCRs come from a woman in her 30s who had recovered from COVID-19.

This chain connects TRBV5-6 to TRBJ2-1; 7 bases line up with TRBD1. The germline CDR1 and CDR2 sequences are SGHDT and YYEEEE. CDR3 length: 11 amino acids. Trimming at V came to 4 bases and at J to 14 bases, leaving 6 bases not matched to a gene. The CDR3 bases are TGTGCCAGCAGCCGACAGGGTGGTGAGTTCTTC. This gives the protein CASSRQGGEFF.

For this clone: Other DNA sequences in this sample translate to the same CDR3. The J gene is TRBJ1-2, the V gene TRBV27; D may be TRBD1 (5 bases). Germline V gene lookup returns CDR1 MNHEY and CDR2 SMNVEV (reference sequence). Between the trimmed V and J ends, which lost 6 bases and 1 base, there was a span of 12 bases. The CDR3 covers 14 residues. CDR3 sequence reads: CASRPTGGNYGYTF. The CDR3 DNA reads TGTGCCAGCAGACCGACGGGGGGTAACTATGGCTACACCTTC.

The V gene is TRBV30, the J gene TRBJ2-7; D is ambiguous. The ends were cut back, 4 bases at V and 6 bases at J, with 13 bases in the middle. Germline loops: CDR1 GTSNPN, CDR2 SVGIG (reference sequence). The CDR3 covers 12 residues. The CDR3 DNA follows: TGTGCCTGGAAGAGTAAGGCGGCCGAGCAGTACTTC. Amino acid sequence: CAWKSKAAEQYF.

The DNA of the CDR3 is TGTGCCAGCAGTTCCACAGGGGGCGCTGGGGCCAACGTCCTGACTTTC. It translates to CASSSTGGAGANVLTF. The chain links TRBV6-6 to TRBJ2-6, with 9 bases fitting TRBD1. CDR1 MNHNY and CDR2 SVGAGI come from the germline V gene (reference sequence). The CDR3 spans 16 residues. The trim removed 4 bases at V and 2 bases at J, leaving 3 bases unmatched.

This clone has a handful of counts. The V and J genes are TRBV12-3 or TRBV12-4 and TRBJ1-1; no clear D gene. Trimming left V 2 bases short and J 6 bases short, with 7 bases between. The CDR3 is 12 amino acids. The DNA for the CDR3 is TGTGCCAGCAGTTTAATGGGCCCTGAAGCTTTCTTT. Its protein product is CASSLMGPEAFF.

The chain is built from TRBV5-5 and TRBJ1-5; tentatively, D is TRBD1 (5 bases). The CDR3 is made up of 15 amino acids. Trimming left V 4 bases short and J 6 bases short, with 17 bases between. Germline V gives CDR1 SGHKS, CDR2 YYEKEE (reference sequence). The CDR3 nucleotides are TGTGCCAGCAGCACCCGACCGTGGAGGGGTCAGCCCCAGCATTTT. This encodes CASSTRPWRGQPQHF.

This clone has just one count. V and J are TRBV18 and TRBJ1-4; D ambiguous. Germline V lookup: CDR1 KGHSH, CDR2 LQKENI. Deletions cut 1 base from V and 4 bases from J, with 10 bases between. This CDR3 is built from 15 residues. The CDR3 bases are TGTGCCAGCTCACCACTCGCAGACTATAATGAAAAACTGTTTTTT. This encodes CASSPLADYNEKLFF.

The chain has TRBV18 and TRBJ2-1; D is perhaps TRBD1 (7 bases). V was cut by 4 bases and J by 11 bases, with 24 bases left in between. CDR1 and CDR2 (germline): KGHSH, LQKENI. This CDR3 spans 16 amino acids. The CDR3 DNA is TGTGCCAGCTCACGAACGACAGGGTCGGACCGGGGGAAGCAGTTCTTC. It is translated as CASSRTTGSDRGKQFF.

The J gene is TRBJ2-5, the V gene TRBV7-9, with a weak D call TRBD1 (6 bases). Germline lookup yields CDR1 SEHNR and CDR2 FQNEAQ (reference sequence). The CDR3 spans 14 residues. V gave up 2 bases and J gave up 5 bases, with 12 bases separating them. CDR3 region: CASSLTGYFETQYF. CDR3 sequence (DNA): TGTGCCAGCAGCTTAACAGGGTATTTCGAGACCCAGTACTTC.

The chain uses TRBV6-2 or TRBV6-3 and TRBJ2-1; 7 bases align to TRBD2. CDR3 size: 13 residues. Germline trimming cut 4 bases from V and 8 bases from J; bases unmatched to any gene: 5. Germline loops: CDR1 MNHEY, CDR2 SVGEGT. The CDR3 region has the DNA TGTGCCAGCAGTTGGGAGGGCCTGGATGAGCAGTTCTTC. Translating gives CASSWEGLDEQFF.